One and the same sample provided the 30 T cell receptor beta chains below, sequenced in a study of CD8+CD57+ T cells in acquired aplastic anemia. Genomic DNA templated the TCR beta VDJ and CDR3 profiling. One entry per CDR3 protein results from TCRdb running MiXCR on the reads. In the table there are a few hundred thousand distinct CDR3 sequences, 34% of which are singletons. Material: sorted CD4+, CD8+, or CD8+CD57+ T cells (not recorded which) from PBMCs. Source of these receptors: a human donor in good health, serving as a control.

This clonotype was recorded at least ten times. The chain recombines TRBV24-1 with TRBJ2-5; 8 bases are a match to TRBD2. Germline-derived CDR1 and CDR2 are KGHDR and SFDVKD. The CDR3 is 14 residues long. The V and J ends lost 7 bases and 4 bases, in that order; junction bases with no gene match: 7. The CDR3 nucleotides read TGTGCCACCAGCATCACCGGGGGGGGAGAGACCCAGTACTTC. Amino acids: CATSITGGGETQYF.

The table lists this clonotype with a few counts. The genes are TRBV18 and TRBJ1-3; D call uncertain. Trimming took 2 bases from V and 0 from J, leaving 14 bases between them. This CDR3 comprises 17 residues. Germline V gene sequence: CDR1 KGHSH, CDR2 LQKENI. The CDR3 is CASSPYATDSSGNTIYF. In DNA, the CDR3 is TGTGCCAGCTCACCATATGCTACAGATAGCTCTGGAAACACCATATATTTT.

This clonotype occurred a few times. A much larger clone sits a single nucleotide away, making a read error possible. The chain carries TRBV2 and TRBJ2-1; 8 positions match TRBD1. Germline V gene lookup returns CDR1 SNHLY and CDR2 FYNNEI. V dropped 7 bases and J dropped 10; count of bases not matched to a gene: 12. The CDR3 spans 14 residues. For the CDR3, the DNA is TGTGCCAGCAAAAAGGGACAGGCTTCCTACGAGCAGTTCTTC. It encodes CASKKGQASYEQFF.

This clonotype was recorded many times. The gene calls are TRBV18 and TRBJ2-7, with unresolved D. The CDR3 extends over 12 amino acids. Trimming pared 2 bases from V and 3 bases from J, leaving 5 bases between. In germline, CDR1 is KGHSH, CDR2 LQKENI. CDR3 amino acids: CASSPSLYEQYF. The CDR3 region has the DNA TGTGCCAGCTCACCATCTCTCTACGAGCAGTACTTC.

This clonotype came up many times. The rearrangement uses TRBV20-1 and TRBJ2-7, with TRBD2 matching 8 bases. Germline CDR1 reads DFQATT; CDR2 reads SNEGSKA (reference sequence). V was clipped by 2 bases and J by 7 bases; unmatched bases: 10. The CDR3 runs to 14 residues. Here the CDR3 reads CSARPSGSPLEQYF. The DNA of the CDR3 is TGCAGTGCTAGACCAAGCGGGAGCCCCCTGGAGCAGTACTTC.

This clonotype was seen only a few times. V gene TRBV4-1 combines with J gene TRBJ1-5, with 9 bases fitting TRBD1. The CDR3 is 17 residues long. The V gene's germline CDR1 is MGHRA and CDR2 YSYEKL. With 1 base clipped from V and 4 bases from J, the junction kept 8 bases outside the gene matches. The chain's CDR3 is CASSQGPGQGRNQPQHF. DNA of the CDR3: TGCGCCAGCAGCCAAGGACCCGGACAGGGGAGGAATCAGCCCCAGCATTTT.

The CDR3 region is CASSQEDSPKIEKLFF. DNA for the CDR3: TGTGCCAGCAGCCAAGAGGACAGCCCGAAGATTGAAAAACTGTTTTTT. The V call is TRBV14, the J call TRBJ1-4; a weak D match, TRBD1 (6 bases). This CDR3 region has 16 residues. Germline CDR1 reads SGHDN; CDR2 reads FVKESK. V dropped 0 bases and J dropped 7 bases, with 15 bases sitting between them.

CDR3 DNA sequence: TGCGCCAGCAGCCCGCGAAAGGGACAGCAAGAGACCCAGTACTTC. As protein: CASSPRKGQQETQYF. The gene calls are TRBV5-1 and TRBJ2-5; 7 bases match TRBD1. Germline CDR1 SGHRS, CDR2 YFSETQ. V lost 4 bases and J lost 2; bases outside the gene matches: 8. The CDR3 sequence is 15 residues long.

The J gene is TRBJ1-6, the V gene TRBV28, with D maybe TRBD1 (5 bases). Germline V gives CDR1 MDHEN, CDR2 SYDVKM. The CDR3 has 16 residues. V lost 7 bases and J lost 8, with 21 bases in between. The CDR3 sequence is CASTYFGTGPYSPLHF. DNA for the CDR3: TGTGCCAGCACATATTTCGGAACAGGCCCGTATTCACCCCTCCACTTT.

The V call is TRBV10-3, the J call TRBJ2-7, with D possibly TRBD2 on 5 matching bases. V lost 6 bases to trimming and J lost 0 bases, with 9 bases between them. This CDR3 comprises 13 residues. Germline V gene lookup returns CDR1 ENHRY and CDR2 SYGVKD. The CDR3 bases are TGTGCCATCAGGGCGGGTAGCTCCTACGAGCAGTACTTC. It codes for CAIRAGSSYEQYF.

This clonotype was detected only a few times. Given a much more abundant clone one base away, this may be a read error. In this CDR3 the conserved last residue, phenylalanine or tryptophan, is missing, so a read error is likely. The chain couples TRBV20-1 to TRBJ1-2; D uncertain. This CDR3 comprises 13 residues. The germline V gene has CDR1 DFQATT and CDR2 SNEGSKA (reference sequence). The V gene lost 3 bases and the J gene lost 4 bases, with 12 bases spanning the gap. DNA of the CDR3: TGCAGTGCTAGCGTCGACACAAGCTATGGCTACACCTCC. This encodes CSASVDTSYGYTS.

Written as DNA, the CDR3 is TGTGCCACCAGTGACCCCACACTAGCGGAATATGGCTACACCTTC. This gives the protein CATSDPTLAEYGYTF. The chain carries TRBV24-1 and TRBJ1-2; D is ambiguous. The V end was cut by 4 bases, the J end by 5 bases, with 16 bases between. Germline V gene data show CDR1 as KGHDR and CDR2 as SFDVKD. The CDR3 is 15 amino acids.

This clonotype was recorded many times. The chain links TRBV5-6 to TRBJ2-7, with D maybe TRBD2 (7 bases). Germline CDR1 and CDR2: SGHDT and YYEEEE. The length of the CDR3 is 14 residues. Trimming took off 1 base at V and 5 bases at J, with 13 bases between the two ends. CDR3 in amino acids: CASSLRGASHEQYF. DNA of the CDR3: TGTGCCAGCAGCTTGCGGGGGGCGAGTCACGAGCAGTACTTC.

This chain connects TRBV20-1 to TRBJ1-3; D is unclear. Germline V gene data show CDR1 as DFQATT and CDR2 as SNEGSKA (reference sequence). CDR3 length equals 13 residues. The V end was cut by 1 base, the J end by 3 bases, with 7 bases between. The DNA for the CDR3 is TGCAGTGCTAGAGCAACCGTTGGAAACACCATATATTTT. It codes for CSARATVGNTIYF.

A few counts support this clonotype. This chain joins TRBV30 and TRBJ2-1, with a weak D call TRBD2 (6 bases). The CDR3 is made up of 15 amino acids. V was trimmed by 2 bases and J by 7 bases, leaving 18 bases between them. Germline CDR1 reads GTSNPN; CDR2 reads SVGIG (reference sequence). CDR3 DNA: TGTGCCTGGAGTACCCCCGGAGGGCCACTAAATGAGCAGTTCTTC. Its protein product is CAWSTPGGPLNEQFF.

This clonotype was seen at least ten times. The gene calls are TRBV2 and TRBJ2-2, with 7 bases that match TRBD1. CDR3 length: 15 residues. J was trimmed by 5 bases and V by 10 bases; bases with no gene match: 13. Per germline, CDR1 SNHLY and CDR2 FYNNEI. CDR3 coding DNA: TGTGCCACACAAGGGGGCCGTTTGAGTACCGGGGAGCTGTTTTTT. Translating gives CATQGGRLSTGELFF.

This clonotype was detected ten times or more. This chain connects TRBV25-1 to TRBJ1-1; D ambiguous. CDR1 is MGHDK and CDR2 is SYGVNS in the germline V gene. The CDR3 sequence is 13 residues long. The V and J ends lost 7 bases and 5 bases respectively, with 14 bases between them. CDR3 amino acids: CASMAGPGTEAFF. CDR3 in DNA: TGTGCCAGCATGGCCGGGCCCGGGACTGAAGCTTTCTTT.

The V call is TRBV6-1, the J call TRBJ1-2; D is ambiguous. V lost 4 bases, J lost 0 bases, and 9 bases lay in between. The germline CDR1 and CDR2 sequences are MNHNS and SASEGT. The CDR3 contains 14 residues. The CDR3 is CASSVGNSNYGYTF. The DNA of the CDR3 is TGTGCCAGCAGTGTAGGGAATTCTAACTATGGCTACACCTTC.

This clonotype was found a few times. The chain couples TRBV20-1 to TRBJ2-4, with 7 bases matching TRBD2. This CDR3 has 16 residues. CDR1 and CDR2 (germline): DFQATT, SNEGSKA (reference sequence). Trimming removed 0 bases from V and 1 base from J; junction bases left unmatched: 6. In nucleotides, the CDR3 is TGCAGTGCTAGAGAGCGTTGGGGGGGTGCCAAAAACATTCAGTACTTC. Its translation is CSARERWGGAKNIQYF.

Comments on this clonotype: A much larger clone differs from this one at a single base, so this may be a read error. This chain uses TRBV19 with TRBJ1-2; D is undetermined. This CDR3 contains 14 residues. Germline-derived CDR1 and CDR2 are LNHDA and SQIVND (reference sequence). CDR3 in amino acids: CASSISHGNYGCTF. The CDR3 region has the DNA TGTGCCAGTAGTATCTCCCACGGTAACTATGGCTGCACCTTC.

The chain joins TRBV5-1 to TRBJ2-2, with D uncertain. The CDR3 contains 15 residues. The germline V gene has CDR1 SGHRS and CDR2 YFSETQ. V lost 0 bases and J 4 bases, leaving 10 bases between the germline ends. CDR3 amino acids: CASSLVVSFTGELFF. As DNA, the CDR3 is TGCGCCAGCAGCTTGGTGGTGTCATTCACCGGGGAGCTGTTTTTT.

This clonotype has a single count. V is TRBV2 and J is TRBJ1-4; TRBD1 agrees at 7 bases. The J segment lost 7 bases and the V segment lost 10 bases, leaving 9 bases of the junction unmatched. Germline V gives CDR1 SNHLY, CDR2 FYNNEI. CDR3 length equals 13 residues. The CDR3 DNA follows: TGTGCCAATAACAGGGGTAGGGGTGAAAAACTGTTTTTT. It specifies CANNRGRGEKLFF.

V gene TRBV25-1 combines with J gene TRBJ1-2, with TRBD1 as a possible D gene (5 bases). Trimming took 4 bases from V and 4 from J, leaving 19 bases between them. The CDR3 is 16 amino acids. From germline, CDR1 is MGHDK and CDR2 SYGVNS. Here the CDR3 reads CASSASGGQAVYGYTF. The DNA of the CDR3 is TGTGCCAGCAGTGCTAGCGGGGGTCAGGCCGTCTATGGCTACACCTTC.

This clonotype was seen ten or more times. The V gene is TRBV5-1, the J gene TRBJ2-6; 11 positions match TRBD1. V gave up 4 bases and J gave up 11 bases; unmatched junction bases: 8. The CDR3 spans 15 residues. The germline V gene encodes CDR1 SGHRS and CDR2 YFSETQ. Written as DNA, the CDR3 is TGCGCCAGCAGCCGGACAGGGGGCGACCTGGACGTCCTGACTTTC. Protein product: CASSRTGGDLDVLTF.

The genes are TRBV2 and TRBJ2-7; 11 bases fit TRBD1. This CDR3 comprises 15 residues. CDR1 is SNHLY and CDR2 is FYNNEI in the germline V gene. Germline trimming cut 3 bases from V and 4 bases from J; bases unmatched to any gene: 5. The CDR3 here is CASSEAGTGGYEQYF. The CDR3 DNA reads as TGTGCCAGCAGTGAGGCCGGGACAGGGGGGTACGAGCAGTACTTC. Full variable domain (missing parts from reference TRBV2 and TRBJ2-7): EPEVTQTPSHQVTQMGQEVILRCVPISNHLYFYWYRQILGQKVEFLVSFYNNEISEKSEIFDDQFSVERPDGSNFTLKIRSTKLEDSAMYFCASSEAGTGGYEQYFGPGTRLTVT.

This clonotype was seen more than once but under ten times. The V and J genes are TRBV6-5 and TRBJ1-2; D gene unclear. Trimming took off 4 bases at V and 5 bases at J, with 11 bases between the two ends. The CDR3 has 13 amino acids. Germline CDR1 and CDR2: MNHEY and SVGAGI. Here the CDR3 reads CASSSFLGYGYTF. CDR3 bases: TGTGCCAGCAGTTCCTTTCTTGGGTATGGCTACACCTTC.

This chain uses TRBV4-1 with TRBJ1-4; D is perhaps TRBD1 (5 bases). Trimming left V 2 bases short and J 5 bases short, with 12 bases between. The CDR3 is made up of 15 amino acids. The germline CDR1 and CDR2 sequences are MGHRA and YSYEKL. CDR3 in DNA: TGCGCCAGCAGCCAACCGGGACGGTCGAATGAAAAACTGTTTTTT. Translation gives CASSQPGRSNEKLFF.

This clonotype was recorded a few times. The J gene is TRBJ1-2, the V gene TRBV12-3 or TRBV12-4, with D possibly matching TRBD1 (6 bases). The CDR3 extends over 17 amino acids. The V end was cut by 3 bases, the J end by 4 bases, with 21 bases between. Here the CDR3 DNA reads TGTGCCAGCAGTTTTTCCCCCGTACAGGGCGTCCTCTATGGCTACACCTTC. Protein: CASSFSPVQGVLYGYTF.

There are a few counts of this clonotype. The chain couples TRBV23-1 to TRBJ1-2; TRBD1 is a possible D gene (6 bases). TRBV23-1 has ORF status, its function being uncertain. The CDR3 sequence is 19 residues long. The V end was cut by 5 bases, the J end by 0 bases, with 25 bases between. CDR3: CASSTTPGQKGPANYGYTF. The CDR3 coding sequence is TGCGCCAGCAGTACGACTCCAGGACAGAAAGGACCCGCTAACTATGGCTACACCTTC.

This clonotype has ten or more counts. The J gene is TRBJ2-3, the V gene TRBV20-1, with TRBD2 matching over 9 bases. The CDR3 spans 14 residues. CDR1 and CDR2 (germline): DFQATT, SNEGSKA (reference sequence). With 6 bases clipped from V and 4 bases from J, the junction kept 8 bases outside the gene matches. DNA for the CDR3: TGCAGTGCGGACCGGGGACTAGCAGCAGATACGCAGTATTTT. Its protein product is CSADRGLAADTQYF.